One T cell receptor (beta chain) is described in this entry. V was pared by 1 base and J by 4 bases, with 4 bases between. The CDR3 is 13 residues long. CDR1 is LGHDT and CDR2 is YNNKEL in the germline V gene (reference sequence). The data originate from a study of CD8 T cells in ankylosing spondylitis. TCRdb itself ran the 5' RACE reads through MiXCR, one entry per CDR3 protein. The table records under 250,000 distinct CDR3 sequences, around a tenth of them present only once. Sample: blood, either unsorted or a sorted T cell fraction (not recorded which). The sequence was obtained from a male donor with ankylosing spondylitis or in good health (not recorded which). The chain recombines TRBV3-1 with TRBJ2-2; D call uncertain. The CDR3 spells CASSQAITGELFF. The CDR3 region has the DNA TGTGCCAGCAGCCAAGCGATCACCGGGGAGCTGTTTTTT.